Sequencing of this T cell receptor (beta chain) was carried out in a study of blood T cells in healthy people across ages. A remark on this clonotype: Its antigen is not identified. This clone may be a read error of a much larger clone one base away.

General observations from the study: Naive CD4+ cells and diversity were both higher in long-lived donors than in aged donors.

Sample-barcoded 5' priming and a J-beta primer mix drove a second PCR of roughly 7 to 11 cycles. TCRdb reprocessed the 5' RACE reads via MiXCR and lists one record per CDR3 protein. The sample lists approximately 810,000 distinct CDR3 sequences, around 30% occurring once. The CDR3 covers 16 residues. Germline CDR1 is MDHEN and CDR2 is SYDVKM. This sequence originates from an elderly woman in good health. The chain combines TRBV28 with TRBJ2-1, with D unresolved. Source material: blood. The CDR3 is CTSSLIRRSSYNEQFF. The CDR3 region has the DNA TGTACCAGCAGTTTAATCCGGCGGAGCTCCTACAATGAGCAGTTCTTC. Supplemented by reference TRBV28 and TRBJ2-1, the full variable domain reads DVKVTQSSRYLVKRTGEKVFLECVQDMDHENMFWYRQDPGLGLRLIYFSYDVKMKEKGDIPEGYSVSREKKERFSLILESASTNQTSMYLCTSSLIRRSSYNEQFFGPGTRLTVL.